The entry below describes one T cell receptor (beta chain). Participant age was roughly 18 to 95 years, and participants resided in about 25 US areas. Participants' own reports of clinical history determined their cohort assignment. Germline trimming cut 3 bases from V and 3 bases from J; bases unmatched to any gene: 8. CDR1 SGDLS and CDR2 YYNGEE come from the germline V gene. This CDR3 spans 16 amino acids. In the study's own analysis: Amplified reference gene primers provided the basis for estimating nucleated cell counts. Data came from immunoSEQ multiplex PCR; TCRdb stores just in-frame clones and leaves some out. That table is the source of V, J and clone size, and D and trimming were worked out from the DNA. Among about 280,000 clones listed, 75% to 95% were seen once. These data originate in a study of blood T cell repertoires in COVID-19. About the study: Collection of acute and convalescent COVID-19 samples took place in the United States, Italy and Spain.

The sequence was collected from a man aged 35 to 55 who had been exposed to COVID-19. The sequencing input was PBMCs or T cells enriched from blood (not recorded which). This chain links TRBV9 with TRBJ1-4, with 7 bases matching TRBD1. Written as DNA, the CDR3 is TGTGCCAGCAGCGCGCCTAGGGGGCGGCCTAATGAAAAACTGTTTTTT. Translating gives CASSAPRGRPNEKLFF.